These 6 T cell receptor beta chains originate from one sample sequenced in a study of control samples from healthy donors and cancer patients (dated by TCRdb to about 2020). Preparation of the library involved the immunoSEQ multiplex PCR assay. TCRdb carries this immuneACCESS record with in-frame sequences only. Its versions omit some clonotypes, under half of them owing to an unresolved V gene in the studies checked, with the rest unexplained. Within this sample are around 70,000 clones, with about 87% of them counted one time only. The ten biggest clones cover roughly 2.4% of the sample. Sequenced sample: PBMCs. These receptors originate from a woman in her 50s with head and neck cancer.

This clone was counted once. The chain combines TRBV6-5 with TRBJ2-1; unclear D gene. CDR3 length: 15 residues. V lost 9 bases, J lost 8 bases, and 23 bases lay in between. Per germline, CDR1 MNHEY and CDR2 SVGAGI. CDR3 nucleotide sequence: TGTGCCAGTGGCCTGACCCGCACGTCTATCGATGAGCAGTTCTTC. Amino acid sequence: CASGLTRTSIDEQFF.

There are a few counts of this clone. The V gene is TRBV4-1, the J gene TRBJ2-7, with 7 bases that match TRBD1. Per the germline V gene, CDR1 is MGHRA and CDR2 is YSYEKL. V trimming: 1 base; J trimming: 0 bases; junction bases outside the gene matches: 3. CDR3 length equals 15 residues. The CDR3 sequence: CASSQAQGSSYEQYF. The DNA of the CDR3 is TGCGCCAGCAGCCAAGCACAGGGGAGCTCCTACGAGCAGTACTTC.

Concerning this clone: The junction departs from germline at one end; a sequencing error may be responsible. This sequence joins TRBV19 and TRBJ1-6; TRBD1 might be the D (6 bases). The CDR3 has 13 amino acids. CDR1 is LNHDA, CDR2 SQIVND, per germline (reference sequence). CDR3 sequence (DNA): TGTACCAGTAGCACAGGGCAAAATTCACCCCTCCACTTT. Translation: CTSSTGQNSPLHF.

This chain connects TRBV7-2 to TRBJ1-3; 8 bases match TRBD1. The trim removed 6 bases at V and 0 bases at J, leaving 4 bases unmatched. From germline, CDR1 is SGHTA and CDR2 FQGNSA. The CDR3 runs 15 residues. The CDR3 is CASSAGTGSGNTIYF. In nucleotides, the CDR3 is TGTGCCAGCAGTGCCGGGACAGGCTCTGGAAACACCATATATTTT.

The CDR3 protein is CASSLGAAGAGQPQHF. In nucleotides, the CDR3 is TGTGCCAGCAGCTTAGGGGCTGCGGGGGCCGGGCAGCCCCAGCATTTT. The chain joins TRBV7-8 to TRBJ1-5, with a weak D call TRBD1 (6 bases). The CDR3 runs 16 residues. The V gene's germline CDR1 is SGHVS and CDR2 FQNEAQ. V was trimmed by 1 base and J by 7 bases, leaving 17 bases between them.

The chain couples TRBV4-2 to TRBJ1-5; 9 nucleotides match TRBD1. Germline loops: CDR1 LGHNA, CDR2 YNFKEQ. V shed 4 bases, J shed 3 bases, and the junction held 4 bases outside the gene matches. The CDR3 length is 15 residues. The CDR3 loop reads CASSLGTGTNQPQHF. The CDR3 DNA reads as TGTGCCAGCAGCCTCGGGACAGGGACCAATCAGCCCCAGCATTTT.